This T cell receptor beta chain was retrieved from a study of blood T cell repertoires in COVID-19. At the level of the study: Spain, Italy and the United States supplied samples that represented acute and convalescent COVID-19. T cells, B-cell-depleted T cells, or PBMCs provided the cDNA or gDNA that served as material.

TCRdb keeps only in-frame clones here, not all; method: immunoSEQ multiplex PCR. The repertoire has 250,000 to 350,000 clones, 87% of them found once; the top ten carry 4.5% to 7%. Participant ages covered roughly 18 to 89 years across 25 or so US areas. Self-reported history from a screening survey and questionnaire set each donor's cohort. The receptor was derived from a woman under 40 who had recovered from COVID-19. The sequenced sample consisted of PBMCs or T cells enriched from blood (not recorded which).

In nucleotides, the CDR3 is TGTGCCATCAGGGAGACAGGCGTCTATGGCTACACCTTC. It encodes CAIRETGVYGYTF. V is TRBV10-3 and J is TRBJ1-2; D perhaps matches TRBD1 (6 bases). Trimming removed 6 bases from V and 4 bases from J, with 12 bases in between. This CDR3 is 13 amino acids long. Germline CDR1 is ENHRY and CDR2 is SYGVKD.